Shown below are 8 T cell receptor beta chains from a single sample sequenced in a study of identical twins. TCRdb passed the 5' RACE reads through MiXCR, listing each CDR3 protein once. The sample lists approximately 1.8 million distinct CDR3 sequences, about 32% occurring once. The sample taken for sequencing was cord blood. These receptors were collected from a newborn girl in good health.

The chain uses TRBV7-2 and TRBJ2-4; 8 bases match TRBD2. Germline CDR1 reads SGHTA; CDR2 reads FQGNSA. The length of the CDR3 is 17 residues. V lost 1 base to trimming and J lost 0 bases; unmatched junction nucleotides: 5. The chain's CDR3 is CASSLGYSGKAKNIQYF. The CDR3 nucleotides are TGTGCCAGCAGCTTAGGTTATAGCGGGAAAGCCAAAAACATTCAGTACTTC.

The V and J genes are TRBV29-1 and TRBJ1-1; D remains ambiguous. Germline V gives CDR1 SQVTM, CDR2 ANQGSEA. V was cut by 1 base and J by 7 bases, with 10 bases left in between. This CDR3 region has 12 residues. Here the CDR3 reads CSVEVGRFEAFF. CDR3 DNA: TGCAGCGTTGAAGTTGGACGGTTTGAAGCTTTCTTT. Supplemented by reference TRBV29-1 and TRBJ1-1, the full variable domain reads SAVISQKPSRDICQRGTSLTIQCQVDSQVTMMFWYRQQPGQSLTLIATANQGSEATYESGFVIDKFPISRPNLTFSTLTVSNMSPEDSSIYLCSVEVGRFEAFFGQGTRLTVV.

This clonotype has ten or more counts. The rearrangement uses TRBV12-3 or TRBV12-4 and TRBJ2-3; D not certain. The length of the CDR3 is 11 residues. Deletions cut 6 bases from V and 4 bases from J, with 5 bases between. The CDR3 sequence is CASRSSDTQYF. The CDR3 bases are TGTGCCAGCAGGTCATCAGATACGCAGTATTTT.

The DNA of the CDR3 is TGTGCCAGCAGCTTAGATCTGGGGGGCCAAGAGACCCAGTACTTC. Translation gives CASSLDLGGQETQYF. This sequence joins TRBV11-2 and TRBJ2-5; a weak D match, TRBD2 (6 bases). V shed 0 bases and J shed 1 base, with 9 bases lying between them. Germline V gives CDR1 SGHAT, CDR2 FQNNGV. The CDR3 has 15 amino acids. Combining the CDR3 with reference TRBV11-2 and TRBJ2-5 gives the whole variable domain EAGVAQSPRYKIIEKRQSVAFWCNPISGHATLYWYQQILGQGPKLLIQFQNNGVVDDSQLPKDRFSAERLKGVDSTLKIQPAKLEDSAVYLCASSLDLGGQETQYFGPGTRLLVL.

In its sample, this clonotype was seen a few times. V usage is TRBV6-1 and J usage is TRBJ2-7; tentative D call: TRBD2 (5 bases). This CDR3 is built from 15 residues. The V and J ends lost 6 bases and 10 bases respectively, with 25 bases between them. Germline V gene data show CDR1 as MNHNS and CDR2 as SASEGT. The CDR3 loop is CASRTSPGLEPTQYF. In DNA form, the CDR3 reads TGTGCCAGCAGGACCTCCCCCGGACTGGAGCCCACCCAGTACTTC.

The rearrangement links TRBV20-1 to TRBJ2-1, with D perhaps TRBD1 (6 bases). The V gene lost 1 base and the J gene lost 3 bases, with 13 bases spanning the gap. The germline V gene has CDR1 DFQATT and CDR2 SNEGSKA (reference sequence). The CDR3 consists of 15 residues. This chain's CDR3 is CSARVVGANYNEQFF. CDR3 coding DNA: TGCAGTGCTAGAGTGGTGGGGGCGAACTACAATGAGCAGTTCTTC.

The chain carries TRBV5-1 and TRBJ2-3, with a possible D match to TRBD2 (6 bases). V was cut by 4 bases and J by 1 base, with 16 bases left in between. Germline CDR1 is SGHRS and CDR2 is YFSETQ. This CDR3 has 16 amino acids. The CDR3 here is CASSPLSGSRTDTQYF. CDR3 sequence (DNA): TGCGCCAGCAGCCCGTTGAGCGGGTCCCGCACAGATACGCAGTATTTT.

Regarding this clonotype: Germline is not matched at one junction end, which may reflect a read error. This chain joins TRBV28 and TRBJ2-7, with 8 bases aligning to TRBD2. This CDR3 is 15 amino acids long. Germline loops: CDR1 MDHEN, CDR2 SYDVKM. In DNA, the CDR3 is TGTGCCAGCAGTTTACGCAGCGGGAGCGCCTACGAGCGGTACTTC. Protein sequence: CASSLRSGSAYERYF.